These T cell receptor beta chains were read from a single sample in a study of PD-L1 blockade in urothelial cancer. Repertoires were generated with immunoSEQ multiplex PCR, while TCRdb's copy carries only in-frame clones and drops some. The sample includes approximately 39,000 clones, around 89% of them seen just once. This material consisted of PBMCs, taken around atezolizumab (anti-PD-L1) treatment. These receptors were obtained from a man aged 60 to 69 with urothelial cancer. The CDR3 runs from the conserved cysteine through the conserved F or W. A D gene is named only where the DNA matches it firmly. Size tells how often a clone was seen (once, few, many) or the class of an expanded clone, and some rows leave it out.

d_call,j_call,clone_size,v_call,cdr3_nt,cdr3_aa
NA,TRBJ1-6,NA,TRBV28,TGTGCCAGCAGTTTATGGCGGACCGCGGGTTCACCCCTCCACTTT,CASSLWRTAGSPLHF
TRBD1,TRBJ1-1,NA,TRBV7-6,TGTGCCAGCAGCCTACAGGGGGACGTAAACACTGAAGCTTTCTTT,CASSLQGDVNTEAFF
NA,TRBJ1-1,NA,TRBV29-1,TGCAGCGTTGATTCGCGGAACACTGAAGCTTTCTTT,CSVDSRNTEAFF
NA,TRBJ1-4,NA,TRBV28,TGTGCCAGCAGCCGTTCGGGTGAAAAACTGTTTTTT,CASSRSGEKLFF
NA,TRBJ1-2,NA,TRBV5-6,TGTGCCAGCAGCCGGGATCCTAACTCTGGCTACACCTTC,CASSRDPNSGYTF
NA,TRBJ2-2,NA,TRBV19,TGTGCCAGTAGAATACAGGGATCGAACACCGGGGAGCTGTTTTTT,CASRIQGSNTGELFF
NA,TRBJ2-5,NA,TRBV11-3,TGTGCCAGCAGCTTAGGTTTCGGGGAGACCCAGTACTTC,CASSLGFGETQYF
NA,TRBJ2-5,NA,TRBV14,TGTGCCAGCAGCCGACACTTGATATCCCAGGATGCTCGGGGGACCCAGTACTTC,CASSRHLISQDARGTQYF
TRBD1,TRBJ1-6,NA,TRBV9,TGTGCCAGCACCGCGAGGGGACAGGTTAATTCACCCCTCCACTTT,CASTARGQVNSPLHF
NA,TRBJ1-2,NA,TRBV7-9,TGTGCCAGCAGCCCCGGGCCAGGGGACCGCGGCTACACCTTC,CASSPGPGDRGYTF
TRBD2,TRBJ2-1,NA,TRBV11-3,TGTGCCAGCAGCCCACCAGGACTAGCGGGGGGCCCGCAGTTCTTC,CASSPPGLAGGPQFF
NA,TRBJ2-7,NA,TRBV6-5,TGTGCCAGCAGTTACTCGGGCGCATTCTCCTACGAGCAGTACTTC,CASSYSGAFSYEQYF
TRBD1,TRBJ1-4,NA,TRBV5-1,TGCGCCAGCAGATCCGGGACAGGGGATGAAAAACTGTTTTTT,CASRSGTGDEKLFF
NA,TRBJ2-7,NA,TRBV6-6,TGTGCCAGCAGTATCAGGGGCCTGATCTACGAGCAGTACTTC,CASSIRGLIYEQYF
TRBD2,TRBJ2-5,NA,TRBV19,TGTGCCAGTAGTACTGCTAGCGGGGGGGCGTCAGGAGAGACCCAGTACTTC,CASSTASGGASGETQYF
NA,TRBJ2-1,NA,TRBV28,TGTGCCAGCAGTCCTGAGTACAATGAGCAGTTCTTC,CASSPEYNEQFF
NA,TRBJ2-7,NA,TRBV28,TGTGCCAGCAGTGTCTCTCGAGGGGGAATGAACTACGAGCAGTACTTC,CASSVSRGGMNYEQYF
TRBD2,TRBJ2-1,NA,TRBV11-2,TGTGCCAGCAGCCGCGGAACTAGCGGGAACAATGAGCAGTTCTTC,CASSRGTSGNNEQFF
NA,TRBJ1-1,once,TRBV11-3,TGTGCCAGCACTCCGACGGGGGAGTATACTGAAGCTTTCTTT,CASTPTGEYTEAFF
NA,TRBJ1-2,NA,TRBV6-5,TGTGCCAGCAGATTTCGGCAGGGCCACTATGGCTACACCTTC,CASRFRQGHYGYTF
NA,TRBJ2-1,NA,TRBV7-2,TGTGCCAGCAGCTTAGGTAGCGGAGGTTACAATGAGCAGTTCTTC,CASSLGSGGYNEQFF
TRBD2,TRBJ2-1,NA,TRBV6-1,TGTGCCAGCAGTGAAAGAGGGCTAGCGGTTCAAAGGGAGCAGTTCTTC,CASSERGLAVQREQFF
TRBD2,TRBJ2-5,NA,TRBV19,TGTGCCAGTAGGACTAGCGGTAAAGAGACCCAGTACTTC,CASRTSGKETQYF
TRBD1,TRBJ1-5,NA,TRBV19,TGTGCCAGTAGTAACGGACAGGGGACCAGCAATCAGCCCCAGCATTTT,CASSNGQGTSNQPQHF
TRBD2,TRBJ2-3,few,TRBV6-5,TGTGCCAGTCAAGCGGGGTTCACAGATACGCAGTATTTT,CASQAGFTDTQYF
NA,TRBJ2-2,NA,TRBV7-7,TGTGCCAGCAGCCCTGGGCGGGGACTGGCAACCGGGGAGCTGTTTTTT,CASSPGRGLATGELFF
TRBD1,TRBJ2-2,NA,TRBV15,TGTGCCACCCGGGACAGGCCGAACACCGGGGAGCTGTTTTTT,CATRDRPNTGELFF
NA,TRBJ2-2,NA,TRBV19,TGTGCCGTCAGGCGGGGGCAGGGCGGGGAGCTGTTTTTT,CAVRRGQGGELFF
TRBD2,TRBJ2-7,NA,TRBV29-1,TGCAGCGTCGGCCGCGGGGGGTACGAGCAGTACTTC,CSVGRGGYEQYF
NA,TRBJ2-7,NA,TRBV2,TGTGCCAGCAGTGCTAGATACGAGCAGTACTTC,CASSARYEQYF
TRBD1,TRBJ1-1,once,TRBV11-3,TGTGCCAGCAGCCCTTATAGGACAGGTGAAGCTTTCTTT,CASSPYRTGEAFF
TRBD2,TRBJ2-1,NA,TRBV28,TGTGCCAGCAGTCATGACCGGAGCGGGAGGGCCAGGAATGAGCAGTTCTTC,CASSHDRSGRARNEQFF
NA,TRBJ2-5,NA,TRBV18,TGTGCCAGCTCACCGATCGTTCAGTTCAGGGGCCACCAAGAGACCCAGTACTTC,CASSPIVQFRGHQETQYF
TRBD1,TRBJ1-2,NA,TRBV5-1,TGCGCCAGCAGCTTCCTCAGGGGGCAGGACTATGGCTACACCTTC,CASSFLRGQDYGYTF
NA,TRBJ2-6,NA,TRBV9,TGTGCCAGCAGCGTAGGAGTCTCTGGGGCCAACGTCCTGACTTTC,CASSVGVSGANVLTF
TRBD2,TRBJ2-1,once,TRBV7-2,TGTGCCAGCAGCCCAGCGGGGCTCTACAATGAGCAGTTCTTC,CASSPAGLYNEQFF
NA,TRBJ1-1,NA,TRBV16,TGTGCCAGCAGCCAATTAGGATTCCGCGGGGCGGTCACTGAAGCTTTCTTT,CASSQLGFRGAVTEAFF
TRBD1,TRBJ1-2,NA,TRBV4-1,TGCGCCAGCAGCCCGATGACAGGGTTCTATGGCTACACCTTC,CASSPMTGFYGYTF
TRBD2,TRBJ2-3,NA,TRBV14,TGTGCCAGCAGCCAAGCCCTAGCGGGGATGGGGGATACGCAGTATTTT,CASSQALAGMGDTQYF
NA,TRBJ2-3,NA,TRBV11-2,TGTGCCAGCAGCTTAGTATTCAGCGGTAGCACAGATACGCAGTATTTT,CASSLVFSGSTDTQYF
NA,TRBJ1-5,NA,TRBV27,NA,CASSFLAGGNQPQHF
NA,TRBJ2-5,NA,TRBV10-1,TGCGCCAGCAGTGATCAGGACAGTAGGGAGACCCAGTACTTC,CASSDQDSRETQYF
TRBD2,TRBJ2-1,NA,TRBV11-1,TGTGCCAGCAGCCCTTTAGCGGGAGTGGGAGAGCAGTTCTTC,CASSPLAGVGEQFF
NA,TRBJ2-7,NA,TRBV5-1,TGCGCCAGCAGCTTGGACGCGGGGTCCTGGTACGAGCAGTACTTC,CASSLDAGSWYEQYF
TRBD1,TRBJ2-2,NA,TRBV6-4,TGTGCCAGCAGTTTCGAGGACAGGGGAACCGGGGAGCTGTTTTTT,CASSFEDRGTGELFF
NA,TRBJ1-6,NA,TRBV28,TGTGCCAGCAGTTTGTCTCTGTCGAGCTCCTATAATTCACCCCTCCACTTT,CASSLSLSSSYNSPLHF
NA,TRBJ2-7,NA,TRBV2,TGTGCCAGCACGGCCCAGGTACCCTACGAGCAGTACTTC,CASTAQVPYEQYF
TRBD1,TRBJ2-7,NA,TRBV7-2,TGTGCCAGCAGCACCCGGACAGGGCCCTACGAGCAGTACTTC,CASSTRTGPYEQYF
NA,TRBJ1-4,NA,TRBV6-1,TGTGCCAGCTTGTTGTCACAGATAAATGAAAAACTGTTTTTT,CASLLSQINEKLFF
NA,TRBJ1-5,NA,TRBV19,TGTGCCAGTAGTCCCAGCGGACGGGGCAATCAGCCCCAGCATTTT,CASSPSGRGNQPQHF
TRBD1,TRBJ1-1,NA,TRBV4-2,TGTGCCAGCAGCTTAACCATAGGGGGCGCGAACACTGAAGCTTTCTTT,CASSLTIGGANTEAFF
TRBD1,TRBJ1-2,NA,TRBV7-2,TGTGCCAGCAGCTTGGTGGGACAGGGGTCCTATGGCTACACCTTC,CASSLVGQGSYGYTF
NA,TRBJ2-7,NA,TRBV18,TGTGCCAGCTCAGGAGCGGACAGCGACGTCGAGCAGTACTTC,CASSGADSDVEQYF